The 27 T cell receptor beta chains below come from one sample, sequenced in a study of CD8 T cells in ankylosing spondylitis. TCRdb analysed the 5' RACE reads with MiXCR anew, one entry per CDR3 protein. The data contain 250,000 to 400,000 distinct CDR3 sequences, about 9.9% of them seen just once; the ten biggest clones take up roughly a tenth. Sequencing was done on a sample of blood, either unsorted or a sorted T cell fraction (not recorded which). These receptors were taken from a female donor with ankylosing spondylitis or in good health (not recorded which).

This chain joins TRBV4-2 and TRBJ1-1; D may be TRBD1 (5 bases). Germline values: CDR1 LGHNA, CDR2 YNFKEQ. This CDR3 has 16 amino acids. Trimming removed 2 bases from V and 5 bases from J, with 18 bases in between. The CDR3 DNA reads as TGTGCCAGCAGCCAAAACCCTACCAGATGGGGGACTGAAGCTTTCTTT. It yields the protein CASSQNPTRWGTEAFF.

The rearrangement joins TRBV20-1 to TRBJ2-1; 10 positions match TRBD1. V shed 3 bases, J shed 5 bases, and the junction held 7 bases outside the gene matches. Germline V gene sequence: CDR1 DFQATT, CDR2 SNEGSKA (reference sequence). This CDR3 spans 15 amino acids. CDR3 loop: CSASRGTGDHNEQFF. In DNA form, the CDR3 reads TGCAGTGCTAGTCGGGGGACAGGGGACCACAATGAGCAGTTCTTC.

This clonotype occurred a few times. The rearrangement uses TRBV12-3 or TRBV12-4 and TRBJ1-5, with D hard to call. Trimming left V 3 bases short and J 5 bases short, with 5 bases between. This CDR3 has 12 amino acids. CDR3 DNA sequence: TGTGCCAGCAGTTTCTCAGATCAGCCCCAGCATTTT. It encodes CASSFSDQPQHF.

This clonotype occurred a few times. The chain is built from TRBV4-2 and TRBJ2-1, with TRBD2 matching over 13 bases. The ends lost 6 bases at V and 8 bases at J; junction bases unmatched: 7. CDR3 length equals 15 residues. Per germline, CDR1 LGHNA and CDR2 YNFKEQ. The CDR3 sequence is CASSAGTSGMHEQFF. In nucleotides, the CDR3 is TGTGCCAGCAGTGCCGGGACTAGCGGGATGCATGAGCAGTTCTTC.

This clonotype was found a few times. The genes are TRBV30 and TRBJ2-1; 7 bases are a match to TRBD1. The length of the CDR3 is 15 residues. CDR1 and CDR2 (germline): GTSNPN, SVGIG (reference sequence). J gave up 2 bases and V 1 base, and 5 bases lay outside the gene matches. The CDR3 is CAWSGGQGAYNEQFF. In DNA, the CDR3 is TGTGCCTGGAGTGGGGGTCAGGGGGCCTACAATGAGCAGTTCTTC.

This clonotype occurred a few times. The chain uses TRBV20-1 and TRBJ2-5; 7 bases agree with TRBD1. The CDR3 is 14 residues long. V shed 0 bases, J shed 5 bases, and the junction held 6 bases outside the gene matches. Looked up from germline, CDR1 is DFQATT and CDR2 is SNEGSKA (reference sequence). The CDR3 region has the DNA TGCAGTGCTAGAGATTACAGGGGTCTGGAGACCCAGTACTTC. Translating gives CSARDYRGLETQYF.

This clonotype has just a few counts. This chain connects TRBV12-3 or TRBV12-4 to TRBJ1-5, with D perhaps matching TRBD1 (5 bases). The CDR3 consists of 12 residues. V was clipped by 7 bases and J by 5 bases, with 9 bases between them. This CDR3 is CASTPGDQPQHF. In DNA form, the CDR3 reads TGTGCCAGCACTCCGGGGGATCAGCCCCAGCATTTT.

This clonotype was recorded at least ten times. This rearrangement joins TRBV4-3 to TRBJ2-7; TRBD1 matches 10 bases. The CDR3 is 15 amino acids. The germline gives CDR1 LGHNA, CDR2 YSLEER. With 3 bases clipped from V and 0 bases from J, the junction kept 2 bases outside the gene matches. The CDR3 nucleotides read TGCGCCAGCAGCCAGGGGACAGGGGTCTCCTACGAGCAGTACTTC. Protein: CASSQGTGVSYEQYF.

The CDR3 protein is CSVELNEKLFF. The CDR3 DNA sequence: TGCAGCGTTGAATTAAATGAAAAACTGTTTTTT. This chain connects TRBV29-1 to TRBJ1-4; no clear D. The length of the CDR3 is 11 residues. The V gene lost 2 bases and the J gene lost 5 bases, with 3 bases spanning the gap. In germline, CDR1 is SQVTM, CDR2 ANQGSEA. The whole variable domain, filled in from reference TRBV29-1 and TRBJ1-4, reads SAVISQKPSRDICQRGTSLTIQCQVDSQVTMMFWYRQQPGQSLTLIATANQGSEATYESGFVIDKFPISRPNLTFSTLTVSNMSPEDSSIYLCSVELNEKLFFGSGTQLSVL.

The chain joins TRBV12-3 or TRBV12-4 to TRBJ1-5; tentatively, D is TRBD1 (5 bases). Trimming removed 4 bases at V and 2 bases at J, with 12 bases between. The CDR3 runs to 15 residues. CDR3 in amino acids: CASSSPGPGNQPQHF. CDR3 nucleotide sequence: TGTGCCAGCAGTTCTCCAGGGCCAGGCAATCAGCCCCAGCATTTT.

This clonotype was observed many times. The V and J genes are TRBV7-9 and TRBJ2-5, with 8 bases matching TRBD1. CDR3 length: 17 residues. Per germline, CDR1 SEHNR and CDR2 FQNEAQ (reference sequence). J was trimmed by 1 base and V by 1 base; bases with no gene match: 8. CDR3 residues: CASSLGQGQALQETQYF. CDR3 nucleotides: TGTGCCAGCAGCTTAGGACAGGGACAGGCCCTCCAAGAGACCCAGTACTTC.

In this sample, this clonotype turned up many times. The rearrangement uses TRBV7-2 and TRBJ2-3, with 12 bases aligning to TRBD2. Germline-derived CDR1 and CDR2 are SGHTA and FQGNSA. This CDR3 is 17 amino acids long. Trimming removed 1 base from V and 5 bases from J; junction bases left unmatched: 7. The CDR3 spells CASSLVTSGSLGDTQYF. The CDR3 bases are TGTGCCAGCAGCTTAGTGACTAGCGGGAGTCTTGGAGATACGCAGTATTTT.

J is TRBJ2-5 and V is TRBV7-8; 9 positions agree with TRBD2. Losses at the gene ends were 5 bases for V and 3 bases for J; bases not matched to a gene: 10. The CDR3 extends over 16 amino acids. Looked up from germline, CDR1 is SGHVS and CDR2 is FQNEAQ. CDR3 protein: CASSLMTGLAEETQYF. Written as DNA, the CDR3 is TGTGCCAGCAGCCTCATGACGGGACTAGCTGAAGAGACCCAGTACTTC.

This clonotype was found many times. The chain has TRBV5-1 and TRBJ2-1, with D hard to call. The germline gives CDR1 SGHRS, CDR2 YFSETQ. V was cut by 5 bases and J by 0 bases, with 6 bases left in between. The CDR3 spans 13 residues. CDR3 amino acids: CASRQASYNEQFF. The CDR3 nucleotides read TGCGCCAGCAGGCAGGCCTCCTACAATGAGCAGTTCTTC.

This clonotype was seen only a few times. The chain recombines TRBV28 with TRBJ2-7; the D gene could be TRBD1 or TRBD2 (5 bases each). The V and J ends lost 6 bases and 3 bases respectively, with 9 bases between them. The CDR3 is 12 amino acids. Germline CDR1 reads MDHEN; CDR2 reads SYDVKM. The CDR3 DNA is TGTGCCAGCAGAGGGGACCTCTACGAGCAGTACTTC. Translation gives CASRGDLYEQYF.

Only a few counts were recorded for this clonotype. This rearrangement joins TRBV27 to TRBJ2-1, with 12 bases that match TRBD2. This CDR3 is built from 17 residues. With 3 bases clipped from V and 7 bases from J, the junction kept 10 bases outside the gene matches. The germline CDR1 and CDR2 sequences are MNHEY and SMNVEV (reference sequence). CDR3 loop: CASSFALSGTSGNEQFF. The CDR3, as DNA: TGTGCCAGCAGTTTCGCCTTGTCCGGGACTAGCGGGAATGAGCAGTTCTTC.

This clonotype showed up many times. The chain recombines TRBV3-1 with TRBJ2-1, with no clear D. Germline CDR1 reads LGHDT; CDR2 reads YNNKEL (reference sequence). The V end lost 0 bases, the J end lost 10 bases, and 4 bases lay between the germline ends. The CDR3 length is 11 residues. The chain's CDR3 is CASSQEAEQFF. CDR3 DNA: TGTGCCAGCAGCCAAGAGGCCGAGCAGTTCTTC.

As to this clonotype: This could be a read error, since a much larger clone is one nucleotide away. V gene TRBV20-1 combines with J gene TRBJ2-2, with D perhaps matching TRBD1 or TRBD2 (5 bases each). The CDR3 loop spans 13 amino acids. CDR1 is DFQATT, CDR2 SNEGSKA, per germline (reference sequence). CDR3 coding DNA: TGCAGTGCTAGGAGGGACCACACCTGGGAGCTGTTTTTT. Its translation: CSARRDHTWELFF.

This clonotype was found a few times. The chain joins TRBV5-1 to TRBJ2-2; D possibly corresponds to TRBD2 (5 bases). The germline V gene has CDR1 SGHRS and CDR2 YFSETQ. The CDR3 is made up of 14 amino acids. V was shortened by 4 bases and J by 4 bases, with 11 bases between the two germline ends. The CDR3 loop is CASSTDAGTGELFF. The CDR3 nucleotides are TGCGCCAGCAGCACGGACGCGGGCACCGGGGAGCTGTTTTTT.

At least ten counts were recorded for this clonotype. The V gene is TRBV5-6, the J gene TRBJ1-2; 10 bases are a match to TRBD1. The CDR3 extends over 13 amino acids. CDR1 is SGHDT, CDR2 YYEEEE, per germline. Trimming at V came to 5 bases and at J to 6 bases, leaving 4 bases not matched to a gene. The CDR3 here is CASRSTGGDGYTF. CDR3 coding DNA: TGTGCCAGCAGATCGACAGGGGGCGATGGCTACACCTTC.

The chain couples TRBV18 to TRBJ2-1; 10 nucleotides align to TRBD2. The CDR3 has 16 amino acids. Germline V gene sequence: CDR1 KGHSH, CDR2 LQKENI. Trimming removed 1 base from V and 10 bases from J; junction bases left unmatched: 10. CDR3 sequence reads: CASSPLLLAGVPEQFF. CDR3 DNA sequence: TGTGCCAGCTCACCACTCCTGCTAGCGGGAGTTCCGGAGCAGTTCTTC.

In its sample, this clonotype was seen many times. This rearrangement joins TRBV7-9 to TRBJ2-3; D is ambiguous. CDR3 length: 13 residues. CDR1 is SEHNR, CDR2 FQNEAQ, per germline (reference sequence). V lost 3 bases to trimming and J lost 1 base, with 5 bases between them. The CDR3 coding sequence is TGTGCCAGCAGCTTTCACGGCACAGATACGCAGTATTTT. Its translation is CASSFHGTDTQYF.

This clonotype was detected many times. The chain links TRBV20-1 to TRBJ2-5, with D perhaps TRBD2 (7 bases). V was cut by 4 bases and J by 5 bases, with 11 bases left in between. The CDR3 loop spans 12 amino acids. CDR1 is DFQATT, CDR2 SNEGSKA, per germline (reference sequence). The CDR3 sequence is CSATGGEETQYF. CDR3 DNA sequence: TGCAGTGCTACGGGGGGCGAGGAGACCCAGTACTTC.

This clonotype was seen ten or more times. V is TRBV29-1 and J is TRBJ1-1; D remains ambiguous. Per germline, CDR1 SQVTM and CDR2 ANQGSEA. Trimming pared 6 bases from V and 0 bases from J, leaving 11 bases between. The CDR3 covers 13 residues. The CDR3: CSVRGFMNTEAFF. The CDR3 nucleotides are TGCAGCGTACGGGGATTCATGAACACTGAAGCTTTCTTT.

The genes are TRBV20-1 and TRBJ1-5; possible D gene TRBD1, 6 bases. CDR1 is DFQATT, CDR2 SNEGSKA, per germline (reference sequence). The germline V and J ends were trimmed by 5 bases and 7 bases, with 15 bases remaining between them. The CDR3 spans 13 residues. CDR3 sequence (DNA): TGCAGTGCTTCCAAGACAGGCCAACAGCCCCAGCATTTT. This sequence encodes CSASKTGQQPQHF.

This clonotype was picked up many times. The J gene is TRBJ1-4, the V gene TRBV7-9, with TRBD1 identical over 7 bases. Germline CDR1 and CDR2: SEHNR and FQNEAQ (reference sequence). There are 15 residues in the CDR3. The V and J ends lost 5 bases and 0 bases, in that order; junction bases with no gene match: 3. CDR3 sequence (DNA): TGTGCCAGCAGCGTGGGGACAGCAACTAATGAAAAACTGTTTTTT. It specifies CASSVGTATNEKLFF.

The CDR3 DNA sequence: TGTGCCAGCAGGCCACCAACGGGCGGGAGTTACATTCAGTACTTC. It is translated as CASRPPTGGSYIQYF. V gene TRBV6-2 or TRBV6-3 combines with J gene TRBJ2-4, with 7 bases matching TRBD2. J gave up 8 bases and V 6 bases, and 13 bases lay outside the gene matches. This CDR3 contains 15 residues. In germline, CDR1 is MNHEY, CDR2 SVGEGT.